What follows are 9 T cell receptor beta chains derived from one specimen sequenced in a study of a mutant IDH1 vaccine in newly diagnosed glioma. Assay used: immunoSEQ multiplex PCR; TCRdb lists only in-frame clones, some missing. The sample records 30,000 to 45,000 clones, 78% being singletons. Their antigens are not known. Time point in this sample: week 5, during vaccination. Vaccine doses each comprised 300 ug of mutant IDH1 20-mer peptide, with topical imiquimod. Sequences were derived from PBMCs, sampled from a glioma patient whose treatment included an IDH1 peptide vaccine. These receptors came from a man between 40 and 49 years old with glioma.

The V and J genes are TRBV10-3 and TRBJ2-1; D tentatively reads TRBD1 or TRBD2 (5 bases each). Germline V CDR1 and CDR2: ENHRY, SYGVKD. This CDR3 contains 16 residues. Trimming took 7 bases from V and 0 from J, leaving 16 bases between them. CDR3 sequence reads: CAINQGEGNSYNEQFF. The CDR3 nucleotides are TGTGCCATCAATCAGGGAGAGGGAAACTCCTACAATGAGCAGTTCTTC.

As DNA, the CDR3 is TGCGCCAGCAGCCAAGTCATGGCAAGCAATCAGCCCCAGCATTTT. Its protein is CASSQVMASNQPQHF. The chain uses TRBV4-1 and TRBJ1-5; D not certain. CDR1 is MGHRA, CDR2 YSYEKL, per germline. The CDR3 runs 15 residues. Trimming pared 1 base from V and 1 base from J, leaving 8 bases between.

The chain has TRBV27 and TRBJ2-1, with 7 positions matching TRBD2. Looked up from germline, CDR1 is MNHEY and CDR2 is SMNVEV (reference sequence). Germline trimming cut 2 bases from V and 4 bases from J; bases unmatched to any gene: 8. This CDR3 is built from 16 residues. The DNA of the CDR3 is TGTGCCAGCAGTTTACCGGGCGGGGGTTCATACAATGAGCAGTTCTTC. It specifies CASSLPGGGSYNEQFF.

The V and J genes are TRBV7-8 and TRBJ1-2, with 10 nucleotides matching TRBD1. CDR1 and CDR2 from the germline V gene are SGHVS and FQNEAQ. This CDR3 region has 15 residues. V shed 4 bases and J 5 bases; nucleotides not matched to a gene: 7. CDR3 region: CASSSPGQGIYGYTF. The CDR3 region has the DNA TGTGCCAGCAGCTCCCCGGGACAGGGGATATATGGCTACACCTTC.

The DNA of the CDR3 is TGCGCCAGCAGCGGGCCCGGGACAGAAGAGACCCAGTACTTC. Protein product: CASSGPGTEETQYF. The chain links TRBV5-1 to TRBJ2-5, with TRBD1 matching over 7 bases. There are 14 residues in the CDR3. CDR1 and CDR2 (germline): SGHRS, YFSETQ. V gave up 4 bases and J gave up 3 bases; unmatched junction bases: 6.

This clone was counted only a few times. J is TRBJ1-1 and V is TRBV5-1; D is ambiguous. V was trimmed by 3 bases and J by 1 base, leaving 7 bases between them. The CDR3 contains 13 residues. Germline V gene sequence: CDR1 SGHRS, CDR2 YFSETQ. The CDR3, as DNA: TGCGCCAGCAGCTCGGCAGGGAACACTGAAGCTTTCTTT. Translation gives CASSSAGNTEAFF.

The chain joins TRBV19 to TRBJ2-3; the D is unclear. Between the trimmed V and J ends, which lost 2 bases and 3 bases, there was a span of 0 bases. The CDR3 loop spans 11 amino acids. CDR1 is LNHDA, CDR2 SQIVND, per germline (reference sequence). DNA for the CDR3: TGTGCCAGTAGTATAACAGATACGCAGTATTTT. It yields the protein CASSITDTQYF.

The rearrangement links TRBV5-6 to TRBJ1-1; 9 bases match TRBD1. CDR3 length equals 17 residues. J was trimmed by 0 bases and V by 4 bases; bases with no gene match: 10. Germline V gene data show CDR1 as SGHDT and CDR2 as YYEEEE. The CDR3 DNA reads as TGTGCCAGCAGCGCCGGACAGGGGTCCCACATGAACACTGAAGCTTTCTTT. It is translated as CASSAGQGSHMNTEAFF.

J is TRBJ2-3 and V is TRBV5-4, with 7 positions matching TRBD1. Germline values: CDR1 SGHNT, CDR2 YYREEE (reference sequence). The length of the CDR3 is 15 residues. The V gene end was trimmed by 2 bases and the J gene end by 6 bases; junction bases not matched to a gene: 9. The CDR3 protein is CASSFLEGAWDTQYF. CDR3 coding DNA: TGTGCCAGCAGCTTTCTAGAGGGGGCGTGGGATACGCAGTATTTT.